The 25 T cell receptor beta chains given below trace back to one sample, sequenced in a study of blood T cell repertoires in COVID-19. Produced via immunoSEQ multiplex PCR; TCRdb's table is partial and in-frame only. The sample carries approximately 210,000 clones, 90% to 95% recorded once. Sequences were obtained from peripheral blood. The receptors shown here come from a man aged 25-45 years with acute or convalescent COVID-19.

CDR3 nucleotides: TGTGCCAGTAGTACCACAGGGGGCGGTGAAGCTTTCTTT. Encoded protein: CASSTTGGGEAFF. V gene TRBV19 combines with J gene TRBJ1-1; 9 positions agree with TRBD1. The germline CDR1 and CDR2 sequences are LNHDA and SQIVND (reference sequence). V lost 4 bases, J lost 7 bases, and 4 bases stayed unmatched. The CDR3 has 13 residues.

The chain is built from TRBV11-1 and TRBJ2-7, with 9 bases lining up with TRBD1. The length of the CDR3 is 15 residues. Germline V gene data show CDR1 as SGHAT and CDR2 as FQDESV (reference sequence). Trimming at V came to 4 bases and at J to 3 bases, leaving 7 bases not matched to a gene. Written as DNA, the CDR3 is TGTGCCAGCAGCTCCTCTTGGACAGGGGTCTACGAGCAGTACTTC. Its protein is CASSSSWTGVYEQYF.

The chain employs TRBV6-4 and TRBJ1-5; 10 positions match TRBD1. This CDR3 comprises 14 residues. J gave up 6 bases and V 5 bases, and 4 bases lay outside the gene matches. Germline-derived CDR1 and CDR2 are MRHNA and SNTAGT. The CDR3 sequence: CASSLDRGTQPQHF. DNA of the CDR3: TGTGCCAGCAGTCTGGACAGGGGGACTCAGCCCCAGCATTTT.

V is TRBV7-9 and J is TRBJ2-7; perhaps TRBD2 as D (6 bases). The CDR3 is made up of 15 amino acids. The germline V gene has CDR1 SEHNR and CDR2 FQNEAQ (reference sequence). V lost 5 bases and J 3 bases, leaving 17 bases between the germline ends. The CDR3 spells CASSPRGRSNYEQYF. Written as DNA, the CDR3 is TGTGCCAGCAGCCCCCGGGGGAGATCCAACTACGAGCAGTACTTC.

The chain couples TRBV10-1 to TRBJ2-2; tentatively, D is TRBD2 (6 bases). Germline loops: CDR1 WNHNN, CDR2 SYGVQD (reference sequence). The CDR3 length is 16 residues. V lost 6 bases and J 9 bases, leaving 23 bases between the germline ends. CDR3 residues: CASRDTGAIWSRELFF. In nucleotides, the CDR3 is TGCGCCAGCAGGGATACGGGAGCCATCTGGTCCCGGGAGCTGTTTTTT.

CDR3 bases: TGTGCCACCAGTAACACTATAAGCCCCACCGATACGCAGTATTTT. The encoded protein is CATSNTISPTDTQYF. This chain connects TRBV24-1 to TRBJ2-3; the D is unclear. From germline, CDR1 is KGHDR and CDR2 SFDVKD. Trimming stripped 6 bases from V and 6 bases from J, with 18 bases between. This CDR3 comprises 15 residues.

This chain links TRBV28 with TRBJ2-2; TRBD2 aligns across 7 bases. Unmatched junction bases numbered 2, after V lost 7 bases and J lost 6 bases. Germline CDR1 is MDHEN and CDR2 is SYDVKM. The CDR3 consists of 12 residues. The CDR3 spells CASTAGPGELFF. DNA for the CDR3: TGTGCCAGCACAGCGGGACCCGGGGAGCTGTTTTTT.

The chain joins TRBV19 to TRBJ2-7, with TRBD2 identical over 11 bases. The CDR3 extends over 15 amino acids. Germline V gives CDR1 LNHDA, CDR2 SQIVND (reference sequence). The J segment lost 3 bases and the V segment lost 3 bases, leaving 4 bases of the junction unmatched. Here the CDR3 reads CASSITLAGVYEQYF. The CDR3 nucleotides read TGTGCCAGTAGTATCACACTAGCGGGGGTCTACGAGCAGTACTTC. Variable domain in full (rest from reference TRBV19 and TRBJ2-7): DGGITQSPKYLFRKEGQNVTLSCEQNLNHDAMYWYRQDPGQGLRLIYYSQIVNDFQKGDIAEGYSVSREKKESFPLTVTSAQKNPTAFYLCASSITLAGVYEQYFGPGTRLTVT.

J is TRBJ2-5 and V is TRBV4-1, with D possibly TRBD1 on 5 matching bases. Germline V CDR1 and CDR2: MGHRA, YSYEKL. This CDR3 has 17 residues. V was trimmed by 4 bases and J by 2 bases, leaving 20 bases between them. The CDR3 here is CASSLRARGGRQETQYF. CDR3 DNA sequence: TGCGCCAGCAGCCTTAGGGCAAGGGGCGGTAGGCAAGAGACCCAGTACTTC.

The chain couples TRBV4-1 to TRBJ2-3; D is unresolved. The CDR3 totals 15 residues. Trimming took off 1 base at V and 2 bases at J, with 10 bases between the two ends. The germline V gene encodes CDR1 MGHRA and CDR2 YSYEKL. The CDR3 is CASSQVGGATDTQYF. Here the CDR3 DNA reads TGCGCCAGCAGCCAAGTCGGCGGCGCCACAGATACGCAGTATTTT.

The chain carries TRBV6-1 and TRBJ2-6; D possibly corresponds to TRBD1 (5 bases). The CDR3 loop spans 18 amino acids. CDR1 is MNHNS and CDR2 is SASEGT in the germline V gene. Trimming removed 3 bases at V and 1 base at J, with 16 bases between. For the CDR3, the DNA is TGTGCCAGCAGTGATCTTGGACGGACAACATCTGGGGCCAACGTCCTGACTTTC. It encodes CASSDLGRTTSGANVLTF.

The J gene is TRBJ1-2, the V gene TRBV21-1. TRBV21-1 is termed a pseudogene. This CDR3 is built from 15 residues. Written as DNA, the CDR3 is TGTGCCAGCAGCATGGGTATTCGGGGAACCTATGGCTACACCTTC. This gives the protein CASSMGIRGTYGYTF.

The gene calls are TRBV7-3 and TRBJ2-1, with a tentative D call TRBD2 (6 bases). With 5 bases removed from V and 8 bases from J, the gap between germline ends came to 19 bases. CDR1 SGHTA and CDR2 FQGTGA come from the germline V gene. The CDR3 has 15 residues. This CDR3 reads CASSPYGGPMDEQFF. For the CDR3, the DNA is TGTGCCAGCAGCCCCTACGGAGGGCCCATGGATGAGCAGTTCTTC.

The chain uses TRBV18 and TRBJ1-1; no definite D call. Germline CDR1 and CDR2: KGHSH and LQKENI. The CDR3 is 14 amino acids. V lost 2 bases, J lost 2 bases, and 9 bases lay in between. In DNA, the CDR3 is TGTGCCAGCTCACCAGGAGGGCTTAACACTGAAGCTTTCTTT. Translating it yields CASSPGGLNTEAFF.

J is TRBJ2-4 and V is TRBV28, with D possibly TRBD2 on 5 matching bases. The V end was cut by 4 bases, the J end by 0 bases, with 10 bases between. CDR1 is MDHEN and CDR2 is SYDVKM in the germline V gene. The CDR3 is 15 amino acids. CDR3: CASSSPSLAKNIQYF. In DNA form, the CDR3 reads TGTGCCAGCAGTTCCCCTAGCCTAGCCAAAAACATTCAGTACTTC.

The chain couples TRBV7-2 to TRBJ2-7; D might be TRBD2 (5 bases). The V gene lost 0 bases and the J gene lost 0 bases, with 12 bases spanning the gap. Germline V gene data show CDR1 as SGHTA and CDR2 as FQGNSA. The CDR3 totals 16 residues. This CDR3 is CASSLARAVHSYEQYF. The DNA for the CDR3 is TGTGCCAGCAGCTTAGCGCGGGCAGTACACTCCTACGAGCAGTACTTC.

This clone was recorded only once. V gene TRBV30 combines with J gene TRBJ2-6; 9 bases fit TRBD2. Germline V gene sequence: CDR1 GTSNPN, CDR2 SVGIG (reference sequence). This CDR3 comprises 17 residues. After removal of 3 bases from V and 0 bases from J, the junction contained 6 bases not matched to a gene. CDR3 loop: CAWSRGSGGSGANVLTF. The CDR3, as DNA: TGTGCCTGGAGCCGGGGTAGCGGGGGCTCTGGGGCCAACGTCCTGACTTTC.

In DNA form, the CDR3 reads TGTGCCAGCAGCATCTGGACAGGGGATGGCTACACCTTC. It codes for CASSIWTGDGYTF. The chain couples TRBV5-4 to TRBJ1-2; 9 positions agree with TRBD1. Germline V gene data show CDR1 as SGHNT and CDR2 as YYREEE (reference sequence). The CDR3 extends over 13 amino acids. Trimming took 4 bases from V and 6 from J; bases not matched to a gene: 4.

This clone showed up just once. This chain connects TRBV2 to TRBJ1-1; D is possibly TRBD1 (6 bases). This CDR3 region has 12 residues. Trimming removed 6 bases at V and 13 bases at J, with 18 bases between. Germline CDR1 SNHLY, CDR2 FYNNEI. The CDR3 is CASSRDNLGDFF. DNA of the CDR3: TGTGCCAGCAGCCGGGACAACCTTGGGGATTTCTTT. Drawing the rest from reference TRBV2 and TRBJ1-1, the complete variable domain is EPEVTQTPSHQVTQMGQEVILRCVPISNHLYFYWYRQILGQKVEFLVSFYNNEISEKSEIFDDQFSVERPDGSNFTLKIRSTKLEDSAMYFCASSRDNLGDFFGQGTRLTVV.

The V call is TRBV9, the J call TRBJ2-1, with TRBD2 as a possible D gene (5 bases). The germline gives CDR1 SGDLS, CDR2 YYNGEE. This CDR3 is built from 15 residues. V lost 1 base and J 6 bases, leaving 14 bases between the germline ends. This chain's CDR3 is CASSVRASLSNEQFF. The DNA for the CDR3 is TGTGCCAGCAGCGTAAGGGCTAGCCTATCCAATGAGCAGTTCTTC.

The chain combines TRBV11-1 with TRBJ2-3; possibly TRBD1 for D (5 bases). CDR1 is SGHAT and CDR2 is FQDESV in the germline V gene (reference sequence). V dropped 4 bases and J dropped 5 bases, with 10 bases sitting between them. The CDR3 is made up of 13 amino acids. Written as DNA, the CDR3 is TGTGCCAGCAGCTCTGGGGCCATAGATACGCAGTATTTT. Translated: CASSSGAIDTQYF.

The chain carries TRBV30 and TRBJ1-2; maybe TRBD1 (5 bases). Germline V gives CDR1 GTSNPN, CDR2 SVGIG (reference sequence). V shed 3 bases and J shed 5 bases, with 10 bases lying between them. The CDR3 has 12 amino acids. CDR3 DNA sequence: TGTGCCTGGAGCAACGGGGGTTATGGCTACACCTTC. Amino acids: CAWSNGGYGYTF.

The CDR3 spells CASSISPSSGNTIYF. The CDR3 DNA reads as TGTGCCAGTAGTATATCGCCCAGCTCTGGAAACACCATATATTTT. The chain employs TRBV19 and TRBJ1-3; D remains ambiguous. The ends were cut back, 2 bases at V and 0 bases at J, with 8 bases in the middle. Germline V gives CDR1 LNHDA, CDR2 SQIVND (reference sequence). The CDR3 consists of 15 residues.

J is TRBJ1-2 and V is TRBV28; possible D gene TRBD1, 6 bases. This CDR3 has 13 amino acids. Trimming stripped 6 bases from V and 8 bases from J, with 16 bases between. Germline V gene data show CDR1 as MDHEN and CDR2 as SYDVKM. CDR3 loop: CASRTLLRGGYTF. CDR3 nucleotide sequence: TGTGCCAGCAGGACCCTCTTAAGGGGGGGCTACACCTTC.

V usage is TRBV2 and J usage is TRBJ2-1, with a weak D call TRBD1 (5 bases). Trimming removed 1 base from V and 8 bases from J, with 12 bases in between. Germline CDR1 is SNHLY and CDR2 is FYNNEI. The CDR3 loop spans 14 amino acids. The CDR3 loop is CASSEERQGYEQFF. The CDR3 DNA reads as TGTGCCAGCAGTGAAGAGCGTCAGGGTTATGAGCAGTTCTTC.